This T cell receptor beta chain was captured by sequencing in a study of vaccination and CD4 T cells after COVID-19. About the research overall: Median draw time for post-COVID samples was roughly 100 days post-diagnosis (range 35 to 161).

The assay that was used to sequence DNA from cultured CD4+ T cells was the Oncomine TCR Beta short-read assay. TCRdb passed the PCR reads through MiXCR, listing each CDR3 protein once. In the table there are about 18,000 distinct CDR3 sequences, roughly 54% of which are singletons. As to treatment: roughly 10-day PBMC culture with coronavirus spike peptide pools or control peptides (ViraFEST assay). For ViraFEST, peptide pools expanded antigen-specific T cells, after which the TCRs were sequenced. As concerns this clonotype: Its antigen is not known.

Study outcomes and limitations: This study had few convalescent patients and no early post-infection samples.

The germline CDR1 and CDR2 sequences are SGHRS and YFSETQ. Trimming removed 4 bases from V and 4 bases from J, with 17 bases in between. The CDR3 loop spans 15 amino acids. The rearrangement links TRBV5-1 to TRBJ1-2, with D possibly being TRBD1 (5 bases). This sequence originates from a human donor who had recovered from COVID-19. The source material was CD4+ T cells from blood, cultured in vitro. Here the CDR3 reads CASSPSTAPLYGYTF. CDR3 nucleotide sequence: TGCGCCAGCAGCCCCTCGACAGCCCCCCTCTATGGCTACACCTTC. Variable domain in full (rest from reference TRBV5-1 and TRBJ1-2): KAGVTQTPRYLIKTRGQQVTLSCSPISGHRSVSWYQQTPGQGLQFLFEYFSETQRNKGNFPGRFSGRQFSNSRSEMNVSTLELGDSALYLCASSPSTAPLYGYTFGSGTRLTVV.